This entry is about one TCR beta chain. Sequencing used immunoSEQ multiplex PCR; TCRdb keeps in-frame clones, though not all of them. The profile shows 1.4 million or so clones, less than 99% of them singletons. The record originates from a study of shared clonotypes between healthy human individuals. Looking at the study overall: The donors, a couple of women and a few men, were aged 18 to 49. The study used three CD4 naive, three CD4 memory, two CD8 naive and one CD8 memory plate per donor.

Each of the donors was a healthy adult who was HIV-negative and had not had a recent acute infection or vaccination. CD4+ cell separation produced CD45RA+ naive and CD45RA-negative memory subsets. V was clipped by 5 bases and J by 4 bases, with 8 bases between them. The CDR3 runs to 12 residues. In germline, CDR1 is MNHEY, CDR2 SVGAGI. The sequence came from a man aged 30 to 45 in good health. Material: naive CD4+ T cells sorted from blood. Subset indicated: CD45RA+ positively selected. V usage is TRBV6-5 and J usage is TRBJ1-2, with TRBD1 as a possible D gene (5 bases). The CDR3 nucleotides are TGTGCCAGCAGTAGGGGACCCTATGGCTACACCTTC. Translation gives CASSRGPYGYTF.